The clone carrying this T cell receptor beta chain is a singleton in its sample. TCRdb's copy holds only in-frame clones and misses some; the assay was immunoSEQ multiplex PCR. This table has 110,000 or so clones, over 75% appearing once. V gave up 9 bases and J gave up 8 bases, with 16 bases separating them. The CDR3 is made up of 12 amino acids. Germline CDR1 is MNHNY and CDR2 is SVGAGI (reference sequence). The data stem from a study of blood T cell repertoires in COVID-19. On the study more broadly: Italy, Spain and the United States were the sources of the convalescent and acute COVID-19 samples. Nucleic acid was either cDNA or gDNA, and it came from T cells, B-cell-depleted T cells, or PBMCs.

V and J are TRBV6-6 and TRBJ1-2; D is perhaps TRBD1 (6 bases). Sequenced material: peripheral blood. This clonotype was obtained from a man between 65 and 85 years old with active or convalescent COVID-19. The CDR3 sequence: CASSRGAEGYTF. The CDR3 bases are TGTGCCAGTTCCCGGGGGGCGGAGGGCTACACCTTC.